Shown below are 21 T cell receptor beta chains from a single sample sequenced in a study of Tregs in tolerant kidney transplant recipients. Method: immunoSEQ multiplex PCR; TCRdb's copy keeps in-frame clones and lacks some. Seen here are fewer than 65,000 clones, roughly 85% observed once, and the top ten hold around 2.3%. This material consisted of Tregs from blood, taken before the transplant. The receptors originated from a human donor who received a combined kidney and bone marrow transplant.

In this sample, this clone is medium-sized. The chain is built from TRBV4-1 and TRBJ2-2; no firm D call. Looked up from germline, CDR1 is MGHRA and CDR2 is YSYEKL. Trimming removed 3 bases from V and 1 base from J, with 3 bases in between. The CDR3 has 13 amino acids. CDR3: CASSQLNTGELFF. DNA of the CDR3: TGCGCCAGCAGCCAGTTGAACACCGGGGAGCTGTTTTTT.

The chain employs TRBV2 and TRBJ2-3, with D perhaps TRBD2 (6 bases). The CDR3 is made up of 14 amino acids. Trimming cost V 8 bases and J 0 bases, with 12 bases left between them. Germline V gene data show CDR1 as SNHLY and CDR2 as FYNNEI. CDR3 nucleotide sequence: TGTGCCAGCGGGGGGACTTACAGCACAGATACGCAGTATTTT. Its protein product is CASGGTYSTDTQYF.

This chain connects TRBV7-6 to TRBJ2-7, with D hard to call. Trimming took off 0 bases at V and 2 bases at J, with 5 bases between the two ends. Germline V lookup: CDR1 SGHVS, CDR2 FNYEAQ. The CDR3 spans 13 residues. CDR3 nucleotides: TGTGCCAGCAGCTTAGCGGCACCCTACGAGCAGTACTTC. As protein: CASSLAAPYEQYF.

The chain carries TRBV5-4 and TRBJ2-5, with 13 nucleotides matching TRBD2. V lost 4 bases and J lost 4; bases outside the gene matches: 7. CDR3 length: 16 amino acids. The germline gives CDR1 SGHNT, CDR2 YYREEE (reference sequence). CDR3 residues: CASSPGLAGRGETQYF. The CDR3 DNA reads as TGTGCCAGCAGCCCGGGACTAGCGGGGAGGGGAGAGACCCAGTACTTC.

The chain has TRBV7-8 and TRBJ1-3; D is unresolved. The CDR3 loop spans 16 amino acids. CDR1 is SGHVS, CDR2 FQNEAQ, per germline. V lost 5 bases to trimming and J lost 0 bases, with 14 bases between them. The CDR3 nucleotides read TGTGCCAGCAGCCTTAGGACCGGAGTCTCTGGAAACACCATATATTTT. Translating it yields CASSLRTGVSGNTIYF.

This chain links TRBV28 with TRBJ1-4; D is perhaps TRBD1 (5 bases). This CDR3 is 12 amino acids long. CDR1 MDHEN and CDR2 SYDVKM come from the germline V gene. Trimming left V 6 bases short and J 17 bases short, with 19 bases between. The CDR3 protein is CASSPPQGMRFF. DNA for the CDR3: TGTGCCAGCAGCCCACCCCAGGGTATGCGTTTTTTT.

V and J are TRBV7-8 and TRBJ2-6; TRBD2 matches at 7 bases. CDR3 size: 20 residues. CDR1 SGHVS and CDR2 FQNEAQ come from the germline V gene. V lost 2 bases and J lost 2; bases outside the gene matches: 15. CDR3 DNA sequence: TGTGCCAGCAGCTTACCTTTGTCAGAGGGAGGGTCCACTGGGGCCAACGTCCTGACTTTC. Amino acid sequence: CASSLPLSEGGSTGANVLTF.

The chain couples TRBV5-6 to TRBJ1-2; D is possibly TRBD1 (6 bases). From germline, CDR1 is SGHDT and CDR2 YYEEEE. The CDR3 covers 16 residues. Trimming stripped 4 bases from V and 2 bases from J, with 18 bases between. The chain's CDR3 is CASSRIGRGTNYGYTF. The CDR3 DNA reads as TGTGCCAGCAGCCGGATCGGCAGGGGCACCAACTATGGCTACACCTTC.

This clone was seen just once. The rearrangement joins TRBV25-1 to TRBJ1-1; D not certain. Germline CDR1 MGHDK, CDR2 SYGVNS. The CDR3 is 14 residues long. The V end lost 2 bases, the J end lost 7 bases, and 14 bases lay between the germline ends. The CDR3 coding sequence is TGTGCCAGCAGTGAACCTAAACCGCCCGGTGAAGCTTTCTTT. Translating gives CASSEPKPPGEAFF.

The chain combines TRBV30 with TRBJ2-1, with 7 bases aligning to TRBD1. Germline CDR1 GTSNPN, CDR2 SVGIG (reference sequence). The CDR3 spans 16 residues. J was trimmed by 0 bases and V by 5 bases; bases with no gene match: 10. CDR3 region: CAWHRDRAPSYNEQFF. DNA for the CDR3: TGTGCCTGGCATCGAGACAGGGCCCCCTCCTACAATGAGCAGTTCTTC.

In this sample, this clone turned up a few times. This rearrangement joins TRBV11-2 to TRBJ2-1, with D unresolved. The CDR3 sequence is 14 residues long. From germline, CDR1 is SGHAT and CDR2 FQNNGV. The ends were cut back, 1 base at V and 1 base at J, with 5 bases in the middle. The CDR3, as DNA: TGTGCCAGCAGCTTAGGCGGATCCTACAATGAGCAGTTCTTC. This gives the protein CASSLGGSYNEQFF.

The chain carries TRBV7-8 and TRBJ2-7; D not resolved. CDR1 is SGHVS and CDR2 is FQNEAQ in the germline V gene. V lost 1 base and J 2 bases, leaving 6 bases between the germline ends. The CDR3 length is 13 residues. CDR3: CASSLGTTYEQYF. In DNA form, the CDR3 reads TGTGCCAGCAGCTTAGGGACGACCTACGAGCAGTACTTC.

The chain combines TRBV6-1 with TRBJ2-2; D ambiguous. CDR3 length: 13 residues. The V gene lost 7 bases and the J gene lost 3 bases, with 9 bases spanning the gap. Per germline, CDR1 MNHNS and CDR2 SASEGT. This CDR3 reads CASISFYTGELFF. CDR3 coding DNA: TGTGCCAGCATTTCCTTTTACACCGGGGAGCTGTTTTTT.

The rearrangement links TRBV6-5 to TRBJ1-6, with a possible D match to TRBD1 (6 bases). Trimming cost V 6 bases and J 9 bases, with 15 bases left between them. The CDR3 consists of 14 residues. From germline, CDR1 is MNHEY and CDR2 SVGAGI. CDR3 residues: CASSAGQGRSPLHF. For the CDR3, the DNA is TGTGCCAGCAGCGCGGGACAAGGACGTTCACCCCTCCACTTT.

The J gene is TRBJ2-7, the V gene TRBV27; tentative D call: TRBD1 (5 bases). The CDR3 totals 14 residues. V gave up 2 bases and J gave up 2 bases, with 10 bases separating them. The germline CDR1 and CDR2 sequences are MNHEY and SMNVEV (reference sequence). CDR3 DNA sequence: TGTGCCAGCAGTTTAAAGCCAGGGCCCTACGAGCAGTACTTC. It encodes CASSLKPGPYEQYF.

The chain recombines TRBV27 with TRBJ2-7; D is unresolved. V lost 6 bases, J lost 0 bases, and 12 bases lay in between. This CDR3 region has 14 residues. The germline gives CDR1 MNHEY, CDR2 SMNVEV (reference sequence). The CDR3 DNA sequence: TGTGCCAGCAGATACGACTTCCTCTCCTACGAGCAGTACTTC. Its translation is CASRYDFLSYEQYF.

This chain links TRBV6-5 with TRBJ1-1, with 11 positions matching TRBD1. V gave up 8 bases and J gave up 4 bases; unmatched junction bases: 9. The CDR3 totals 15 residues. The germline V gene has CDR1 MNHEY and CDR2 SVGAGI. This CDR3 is CASLGPGTGGTEAFF. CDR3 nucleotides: TGTGCCAGCCTGGGCCCCGGGACAGGGGGCACTGAAGCTTTCTTT.

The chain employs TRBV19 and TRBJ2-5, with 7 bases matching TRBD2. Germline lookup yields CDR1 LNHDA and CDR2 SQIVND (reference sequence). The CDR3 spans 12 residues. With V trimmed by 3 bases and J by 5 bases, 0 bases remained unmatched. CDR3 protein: CASSMGGETQYF. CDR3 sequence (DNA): TGTGCCAGTAGTATGGGGGGGGAGACCCAGTACTTC.

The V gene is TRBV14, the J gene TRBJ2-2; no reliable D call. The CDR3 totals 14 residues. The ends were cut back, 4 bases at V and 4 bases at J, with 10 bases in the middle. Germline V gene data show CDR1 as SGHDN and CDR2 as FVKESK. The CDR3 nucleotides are TGTGCCAGCAGCCCTTCGCGGTCCACCGGGGAGCTGTTTTTT. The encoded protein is CASSPSRSTGELFF.

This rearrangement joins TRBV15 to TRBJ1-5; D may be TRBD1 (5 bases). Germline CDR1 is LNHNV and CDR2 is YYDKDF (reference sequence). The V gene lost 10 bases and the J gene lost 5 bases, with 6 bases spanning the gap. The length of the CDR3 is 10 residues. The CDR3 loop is CAIGDQPQHF. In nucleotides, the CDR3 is TGTGCCATAGGGGATCAGCCCCAGCATTTT. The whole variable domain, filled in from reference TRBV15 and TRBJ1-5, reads DAMVIQNPRYQVTQFGKPVTLSCSQTLNHNVMYWYQQKSSQAPKLLFHYYDKDFNNEADTPDNFQSRRPNTSFCFLDIRSPGLGDTAMYLCAIGDQPQHFGDGTRLSIL.

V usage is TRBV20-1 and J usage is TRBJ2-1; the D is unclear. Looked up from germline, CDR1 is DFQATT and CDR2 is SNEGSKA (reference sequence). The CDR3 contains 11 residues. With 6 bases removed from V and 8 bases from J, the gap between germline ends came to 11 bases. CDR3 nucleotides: TGCAGTGCCACGGTAAGGGATGAGCAGTTCTTC. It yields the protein CSATVRDEQFF.